This T cell receptor beta chain appears in the sequencing data of a study of shared clonotypes between healthy human individuals. Repertoires were generated with immunoSEQ multiplex PCR, while TCRdb's copy carries only in-frame clones and drops some. Of about 1,900,000 clones in the sample, 85% to 95% were seen once. As defined, naive CD8 cells were CD45RO-negative and positively selected for CCR7, with terminally differentiated effector memory CD45RA+ cells excluded. All donors qualified as healthy HIV-negative adults and had experienced no recent acute infections or vaccinations. The sequenced sample was naive CD8+ T cells sorted from blood. The TCR sequence derives from a man aged 18 to 29 in good health.

CDR3 in amino acids: CASSPLVEQYF. The CDR3 coding sequence is TGCGCCAGCAGCCCCTTAGTTGAGCAGTACTTC. The V gene is TRBV4-3, the J gene TRBJ2-7; no clear D gene. Germline CDR1 is LGHNA and CDR2 is YSLEER. Trimming pared 4 bases from V and 7 bases from J, leaving 8 bases between. The CDR3 has 11 amino acids.